Sequencing of this T cell receptor beta chain was carried out in a study of blood T cell repertoires in COVID-19. Study-level information: Collection of acute and convalescent COVID-19 samples took place in the United States, Italy and Spain. T cells, B-cell-depleted T cells, or PBMCs provided the cDNA or gDNA that served as material.

Germline V gene data show CDR1 as SGHAT and CDR2 as FQNNGV. The CDR3 sequence is 15 residues long. Trimming removed 2 bases from V and 0 bases from J; junction bases left unmatched: 3. In the authors' methods: Reference gene primer amplification gave nucleated cell count estimates. Assay: immunoSEQ multiplex PCR; the TCRdb copy retains only in-frame clones and omits some. D and trimming come from the DNA, and the V and J calls and clone size come from that table. The sample has some 160,000 clones; about 86% are singletons. What was sequenced was peripheral blood. The rearrangement uses TRBV11-2 and TRBJ1-1; 7 positions agree with TRBD1. This clonotype originated in a woman in her seventies who had recovered from COVID-19. The CDR3 region is CASSLPTGVNTEAFF. The CDR3, as DNA: TGTGCCAGCAGCTTACCTACAGGGGTGAACACTGAAGCTTTCTTT.